The T cell receptor beta chain under discussion was sequenced for a study of graft-versus-host responses after intestinal transplantation (dated by TCRdb to the early 2020s). Notes on the research overall: The transplants that recipients received were multivisceral, liver-intestinal, or isolated intestinal. Graft-versus-host and host-versus-graft alloreactive T cell clones were tracked in the graft, circulation and bone marrow after intestinal transplantation using bulk TCR-beta CDR3 sequencing. A peak of at least 4% donor T cells among recipient peripheral blood mononuclear cells was the definition used for donor T cell macrochimerism. A cohort of 24 intestinal transplant recipients, including one retransplant, was enrolled, and 3 patients lacking pretransplant specimens were excluded. Every recipient was given anti-thymocyte globulin induction, then maintenance tacrolimus and steroids for 3 to 4 years. Samples from a few later patients were sequenced in-house on an Illumina MiSeq with MiXCR processing rather than by the commercial service. Alloreactive clones were identified by sequencing pre-transplant mixed lymphocyte reaction products and comparing them with unstimulated pre-transplant donor and recipient T cells.

For this clone: This receptor's antigen is unknown. Base qualities are not provided; no much larger clone lies one nucleotide away.

What the work shows at the level of the full study, not this receptor alone: In patients with donor T cell macrochimerism, the allografts had high GvH to HvG T cell clonal ratios. The relatively low number and heterogeneity of intestinal transplant patients limited the conclusions. Early after transplant, peak levels of circulating GvH clones were found to be associated with declines in HvG clones. GvH clones were found in recipient bone marrow, and some of the GvH clones appeared earlier in ileal mucosa or blood, which is consistent with an intestinal mucosal origin.

Trimming at the junction amounts to 2 bases on V and 0 bases on J, and the germline ends lie 2 bases apart. CDR1 and CDR2 (MRHNA, SNTAGT) derive from the germline V gene. There are 13 amino acids in the CDR3, from cysteine to phenylalanine inclusive. The DNA shown is the 39-base CDR3, in frame from base 1. Blood samples were collected up to 4 times in the first month after transplant and then at least monthly when available. Receptor amplification or capture employed the immunoSEQ multiplex PCR assay. Adaptive Biotechnologies carried out high-throughput TCR-beta CDR3 sequencing of genomic DNA for most patients. The study's own analysis went as follows. TCR sequencing data were retrieved from Adaptive's ImmunoSEQ software for some 19 patients, whereas a few other patients were processed with MiXCR and VDJtools. CDR3 nucleotide sequences shared between donor and recipient were removed because their origin could not be assigned. At least 2-fold expansion over unstimulated cells and a minimum CFSE-low frequency of 0.002% (template counts) or 0.001% (read counts) were required for clones to be classified as alloreactive. Mappable clones were those detected in sequenced pre-transplant spleen, lymph node, or MLR CFSE-low populations of the donor or recipient. Cumulative frequency of alloreactive clones was calculated as a percentage of all sequences weighted by copy number. The table comes from immuneACCESS by way of TCRdb, which keeps in-frame sequences with V and J called. Part of the clones is missing from these tables; in studies checked, under half for an unresolved V gene and the rest for unknown reasons. Clone size and the V and J calls come from that table; the DNA yielded D and trimming. Recorded for this sample are roughly 36,000 clones; roughly four fifths of them occurred a single time. Of the sample, roughly 3.6% falls within the top ten clones.

The V and J genes are TRBV6-4 and TRBJ2-1, with the D gene not clear enough to name. The specimen comprised PBMCs, sampled around 1,000 days after transplant. This TCR derives from a human patient who received an intestinal transplant, so some T cells may come from the graft donor. In nucleotides, the sequence is TGTGCCAGCAGTGACAGCTCCTACAATGAGCAGTTCTTC. This encodes CASSDSSYNEQFF.